This T cell receptor (beta chain) was sequenced in a study of blood T cell repertoires in COVID-19 (dated by TCRdb to about 2020). Regarding the complete study: Collaborator samples came from the United States, Italy and Spain and covered acute and convalescent phases of COVID-19. The prospective study material was composed of cDNA or gDNA derived from T cells, B-cell-depleted T cells, or PBMCs. Deeply sampled blood TCRbeta repertoires from subjects exposed to, actively infected with, or recovered from COVID-19 were included in the dataset. The repertoires were released in a freely available public database intended as a resource for research on the immune response to SARS-CoV-2. Samples were obtained from the ongoing ImmuneRACE study (first 160 participants) and from 1,000 to 1,500 subjects provided by 6 global collaborators. Sample metadata almost always included a de-identified subject ID, COVID-19 status, age in years and sex. Where available, HLA class I and class II types were taken from metadata supplied by the sample provider and were not determined by assay-based typing. Findings and caveats that apply to the study as a whole: The quantity of clinical and demographic metadata differed by source and by participant and was supplied without curation.

In the case of this clone: There is no known antigen for this receptor. Base qualities are not recorded, but no much larger clone differs from it by a single base.

Each collaborating institution followed its own protocols to collect whole blood in K2EDTA tubes. For TCRbeta analysis, collaborator samples were shipped as frozen whole blood, as isolated PBMCs, or as DNA extracted from either sample type. Trimming leaves V shorter by 0 bases and J shorter by 2 bases, with the junction holding 3 bases beyond the gene matches. Per the germline V gene (reference sequence), GTSNPN is the CDR1 and SVGIG is the CDR2. The CDR3 covers 14 residues, taking in both the cysteine and the phenylalanine. The only DNA kept is the CDR3, 42 bases in frame from the first base. TCRbeta CDR3 regions were amplified from genomic DNA using the immunoSEQ Assay, a bias-controlled multiplex PCR. On the study's bioinformatics: Within the assay, amplification of reference gene primers was used to estimate how many nucleated cells each sample contained. Sequence reads were collapsed and filtered to measure the absolute abundance of every unique TCRbeta CDR3 rearrangement. For each sample, productive Simpson clonality was calculated as the square root of Simpson's diversity index over productive rearrangements. TCRdb mirrors the immuneACCESS table, restricted to in-frame sequences. Some clones are absent from its copies; in checked studies, under half trace to an unresolved V gene, and the reason for the others is unknown. V and J calls and clone size are as listed in that table; D and trimming were resolved from the DNA. The sample records roughly 100,000 clones, 65% to 90% of which are singletons. The ten largest make up around 4.1% of the sample.

Sequencing was carried out using peripheral blood. The clonotype was recovered from a man aged 45 to 65 with acute or convalescent COVID-19. This chain is built from TRBV30 and TRBJ2-7; 8 of the junction bases match TRBD2. The base sequence is TGTGCCTGGAGTGTCGGGGGGGCTACCTACGAGCAGTACTTC. The encoded protein is CAWSVGGATYEQYF. The reference TRBV30 and TRBJ2-7 proteins fill in what lies around the CDR3, so the full variable domain reads SQTIHQWPATLVQPVGSPLSLECTVEGTSNPNLYWYRQAAGRGLQLLFYSVGIGQISSEVPQNLSASRPQDRQFILSSKKLLLSDSGFYLCAWSVGGATYEQYFGPGTRLTVT.